The present T cell receptor beta chain was sequenced within a study of metastatic and nonmetastatic thyroid tumors. Background on the study: Repertoire comparison spanned blood and tumor or nodule tissue of malignant and benign thyroid patients. Broader study findings: Compared with benign nodules, malignant thyroid tumors were reported to have significantly higher TCR beta diversity in both blood and tumor.

J gave up 5 bases and V 5 bases, and 6 bases lay outside the gene matches. The germline gives CDR1 MGHRA, CDR2 YSYEKL. This CDR3 is built from 14 residues. All patients reached thyroid surgery having received no treatment beforehand. Concerning this clone: What it recognizes is unknown.

TCRdb used MiXCR to call clones anew from the PCR reads. The sample has 60,000 to 85,000 clones; 18% are singletons. Sequencing was carried out using blood. The source is a female donor with papillary thyroid cancer or a benign thyroid nodule (not recorded which). Some clones in this sample may be carry-over from other donors' samples. The chain recombines TRBV4-1 with TRBJ2-7; 10 nucleotides align to TRBD2. The CDR3 here is CASSDGLAGDEQYF. The CDR3, as DNA: TGCGCCAGCAGCGACGGTCTAGCGGGAGACGAGCAGTACTTC.